The 26 T cell receptor beta chains reported below all come from one sample, sequenced in a study of shared clonotypes between healthy human individuals. The naive CD8 fraction comprised CD45RO-negative cells positively selected for CCR7 and excluded terminally differentiated effector memory CD45RA+ cells. TCRdb's copy holds only in-frame clones and misses some; the assay was immunoSEQ multiplex PCR. Of 600,000 or so clones detected, 95% to 98% appear once; the ten largest clones hold 0.3%. The sequenced sample was naive CD8+ T cells sorted from blood. Source of these receptors: a man aged 25 to 40 in good health.

In the case of this clone: Other nucleotide sequences from this sample produce the same CDR3. The chain recombines TRBV11-2 with TRBJ2-7; D is uncertain. Germline V lookup: CDR1 SGHAT, CDR2 FQNNGV. The CDR3 has 11 amino acids. V was trimmed by 5 bases and J by 6 bases, leaving 8 bases between them. The CDR3 nucleotides are TGTGCCAGCAGCCTCATCGGCGAGCAGTACTTC. Residues: CASSLIGEQYF.

V usage is TRBV7-9 and J usage is TRBJ2-7; the match to TRBD1 covers 11 bases. With V trimmed by 6 bases and J by 4 bases, 8 bases remained unmatched. The germline V gene encodes CDR1 SEHNR and CDR2 FQNEAQ (reference sequence). The length of the CDR3 is 15 residues. The DNA of the CDR3 is TGTGCCAGCAGACCCGGGACAGGGGGGCGATACGAGCAGTACTTC. It codes for CASRPGTGGRYEQYF.

This chain uses TRBV4-1 with TRBJ2-1, with D hard to call. Per germline, CDR1 MGHRA and CDR2 YSYEKL. Trimming shortened V by 4 bases and J by 0 bases, and 10 bases separated the two germline ends. The CDR3 loop spans 15 amino acids. For the CDR3, the DNA is TGCGCCAGCAGCCCGAGCGAGAGCTCCTACAATGAGCAGTTCTTC. Translation: CASSPSESSYNEQFF.

Only one count was recorded for this clone. The CDR3 protein is CASSEFGTDPFEAFF. DNA of the CDR3: TGTGCCAGCAGTGAATTTGGGACCGATCCTTTTGAAGCTTTCTTT. This chain links TRBV2 with TRBJ1-1; weak D call: TRBD1 (5 bases). The CDR3 extends over 15 amino acids. V lost 2 bases and J lost 7, with 17 bases in between. Germline assignment: CDR1 SNHLY and CDR2 FYNNEI.

This clone was seen only once. V is TRBV13 and J is TRBJ1-1; TRBD1 is a possible D gene (6 bases). V was trimmed by 2 bases and J by 6 bases, leaving 7 bases between them. CDR3 length: 12 amino acids. Germline CDR1 PRHDT, CDR2 FYEKMQ (reference sequence). For the CDR3, the DNA is TGTGCCAGCAGCTTAAGGGGGGCTGAAGCTTTCTTT. Its translation is CASSLRGAEAFF.

The rearrangement uses TRBV6-1 and TRBJ2-1, with D possibly TRBD2 on 6 matching bases. V lost 6 bases and J 9 bases, leaving 12 bases between the germline ends. The CDR3 is 12 amino acids. Germline V gene lookup returns CDR1 MNHNS and CDR2 SASEGT. The CDR3, as DNA: TGTGCCAGCAGGGGGGGAGGACTTGAGCAGTTCTTC. Its protein is CASRGGGLEQFF.

The chain combines TRBV9 with TRBJ2-2; TRBD2 matches 7 bases. This CDR3 is built from 15 residues. Germline V CDR1 and CDR2: SGDLS, YYNGEE. The J segment lost 4 bases and the V segment lost 4 bases, leaving 7 bases of the junction unmatched. The CDR3 spells CASSPSGRATGELFF. In nucleotides, the CDR3 is TGTGCCAGCAGCCCCTCAGGGAGGGCCACCGGGGAGCTGTTTTTT.

This rearrangement joins TRBV7-6 to TRBJ2-3; D unresolved. Trimming shortened V by 1 base and J by 3 bases, and 11 bases separated the two germline ends. Germline V CDR1 and CDR2: SGHVS, FNYEAQ. CDR3 length: 15 residues. CDR3 sequence (DNA): TGTGCCAGCAGCTTAGAAGCCAGGTATACAGATACGCAGTATTTT. Translation gives CASSLEARYTDTQYF.

The chain has TRBV29-1 and TRBJ1-2; the match to TRBD1 covers 12 bases. V shed 4 bases, J shed 10 bases, and the junction held 10 bases outside the gene matches. The CDR3 is 14 residues long. The V gene's germline CDR1 is SQVTM and CDR2 ANQGSEA. CDR3: CSVAGTGGFFDYTF. The CDR3 bases are TGCAGCGTTGCTGGGACAGGGGGCTTCTTTGACTACACCTTC.

The chain uses TRBV9 and TRBJ1-2; no clear D gene. CDR1 is SGDLS and CDR2 is YYNGEE in the germline V gene. This CDR3 is built from 15 residues. Deletions cut 5 bases from V and 5 bases from J, with 19 bases between. For the CDR3, the DNA is TGTGCCAGCAGATCGAAATTGGGCGGGAGGTATGGCTACACCTTC. This gives the protein CASRSKLGGRYGYTF.

This sequence joins TRBV2 and TRBJ2-3; D is uncertain. Trimming cost V 6 bases and J 6 bases, with 19 bases left between them. The CDR3 sequence is 15 residues long. Looked up from germline, CDR1 is SNHLY and CDR2 is FYNNEI. This chain's CDR3 is CASRELWVMEDTQYF. CDR3 bases: TGTGCCAGCAGGGAACTGTGGGTGATGGAGGATACGCAGTATTTT.

This clone appeared once. J is TRBJ1-4 and V is TRBV2; no definite D call. Germline V gene data show CDR1 as SNHLY and CDR2 as FYNNEI. V shed 3 bases and J shed 8 bases, with 7 bases lying between them. CDR3 length equals 12 residues. The CDR3 region has the DNA TGTGCCAGCAGTGAGTGGGCGGAAAAACTGTTTTTT. The encoded protein is CASSEWAEKLFF. Based on the CDR3 plus reference TRBV2 and TRBJ1-4, the full variable domain is EPEVTQTPSHQVTQMGQEVILRCVPISNHLYFYWYRQILGQKVEFLVSFYNNEISEKSEIFDDQFSVERPDGSNFTLKIRSTKLEDSAMYFCASSEWAEKLFFGSGTQLSVL.

This clone was seen just once. CDR3 sequence: CASSQDYAGTNYGYTF. The CDR3, as DNA: TGCGCCAGCAGCCAAGATTATGCGGGCACTAACTATGGCTACACCTTC. The chain carries TRBV4-1 and TRBJ1-2, with D unclear. The CDR3 totals 16 residues. Germline CDR1 MGHRA, CDR2 YSYEKL. The V gene lost 0 bases and the J gene lost 0 bases, with 11 bases spanning the gap.

The rearrangement uses TRBV29-1 and TRBJ2-7; D remains ambiguous. The CDR3 runs to 12 residues. The germline V gene has CDR1 SQVTM and CDR2 ANQGSEA. The ends were cut back, 5 bases at V and 1 base at J, with 9 bases in the middle. The CDR3: CSVFTLSYEQYF. The CDR3 DNA sequence: TGCAGCGTTTTCACACTTTCCTACGAGCAGTACTTC.

The rearrangement uses TRBV5-1 and TRBJ1-2; a weak D match, TRBD1 (6 bases). The CDR3 runs to 18 residues. Trimming removed 0 bases from V and 8 bases from J, with 26 bases in between. Per germline, CDR1 SGHRS and CDR2 YFSETQ. CDR3 amino acids: CASSLAGSPGVSVRGYTF. The CDR3, as DNA: TGCGCCAGCAGCTTGGCCGGGTCCCCAGGGGTTTCGGTACGAGGCTACACCTTC.

The chain carries TRBV27 and TRBJ2-5; D is perhaps TRBD1 or TRBD2 (5 bases each). The CDR3 is 14 residues long. In germline, CDR1 is MNHEY, CDR2 SMNVEV (reference sequence). V was clipped by 2 bases and J by 6 bases, with 13 bases between them. DNA for the CDR3: TGTGCCAGCAGTTTAGGGGGTTCGGAAAAGACCCAGTACTTC. This codes for CASSLGGSEKTQYF.

The rearrangement joins TRBV15 to TRBJ2-7; 12 bases match TRBD2. The CDR3 is 15 amino acids. Looked up from germline, CDR1 is LNHNV and CDR2 is YYDKDF (reference sequence). V was clipped by 5 bases and J by 6 bases; unmatched bases: 8. In DNA form, the CDR3 reads TGTGCCACCAGCGCCAGACTAGCGGGAGATCGCGAGCAGTACTTC. Encoded protein: CATSARLAGDREQYF. Based on the CDR3 plus reference TRBV15 and TRBJ2-7, the full variable domain is DAMVIQNPRYQVTQFGKPVTLSCSQTLNHNVMYWYQQKSSQAPKLLFHYYDKDFNNEADTPDNFQSRRPNTSFCFLDIRSPGLGDTAMYLCATSARLAGDREQYFGPGTRLTVT.

CDR3 sequence (DNA): TGTGCCAGCAGCGGACCCACAGATACGCAGTATTTT. It specifies CASSGPTDTQYF. The chain employs TRBV13 and TRBJ2-3; D unresolved. Trimming took off 5 bases at V and 2 bases at J, with 5 bases between the two ends. The CDR3 length is 12 residues. Germline V gives CDR1 PRHDT, CDR2 FYEKMQ (reference sequence). Full variable domain (rest looked up from reference TRBV13 and TRBJ2-3): AAGVIQSPRHLIKEKRETATLKCYPIPRHDTVYWYQQGPGQDPQFLISFYEKMQSDKGSIPDRFSAQQFSDYHSELNMSSLELGDSALYFCASSGPTDTQYFGPGTRLTVL.

In DNA, the CDR3 is TGCGCCAGCAGCCAAGTTCAAACGCAGGGCAGCAACTCCTACGAGCAGTACTTC. Its translation: CASSQVQTQGSNSYEQYF. The chain couples TRBV4-3 to TRBJ2-7; tentative D call: TRBD1 (5 bases). Trimming left V 1 base short and J 0 bases short, with 19 bases between. Germline V CDR1 and CDR2: LGHNA, YSLEER. This CDR3 region has 18 residues.

This clone has just one count. The chain links TRBV13 to TRBJ1-4; 10 bases line up with TRBD1. V was pared by 5 bases and J by 12 bases, with 9 bases of the junction left unmatched. This CDR3 spans 14 amino acids. CDR1 PRHDT and CDR2 FYEKMQ come from the germline V gene (reference sequence). The CDR3 here is CASSVDRGSGELFF. The CDR3 nucleotides are TGTGCCAGCAGCGTGGACAGGGGGTCCGGGGAACTGTTTTTT.

This chain links TRBV7-9 with TRBJ2-3; TRBD2 matches 10 bases. V lost 0 bases and J lost 2; bases outside the gene matches: 2. The germline gives CDR1 SEHNR, CDR2 FQNEAQ (reference sequence). The CDR3 is 16 amino acids. As DNA, the CDR3 is TGTGCCAGCAGCTTAGCACTAGCGGGACACACAGATACGCAGTATTTT. As protein: CASSLALAGHTDTQYF.

The chain carries TRBV19 and TRBJ1-5; no reliable D call. The V and J ends lost 3 bases and 10 bases respectively, with 13 bases between them. This CDR3 has 13 residues. Germline assignment: CDR1 LNHDA and CDR2 SQIVND (reference sequence). The CDR3 DNA reads TGTGCCAGTAGTATGGGAAGGGCGGTCCCCCAGCATTTT. As protein: CASSMGRAVPQHF.

V usage is TRBV11-1 and J usage is TRBJ2-1; 7 bases line up with TRBD2. Germline V gives CDR1 SGHAT, CDR2 FQDESV (reference sequence). The CDR3 is 17 residues long. The V and J ends lost 1 base and 8 bases, in that order; junction bases with no gene match: 14. The chain's CDR3 is CASSLVRGSSGSHEQFF. The CDR3 coding sequence is TGTGCCAGCAGCTTAGTCCGTGGCTCTAGCGGTTCCCATGAGCAGTTCTTC.

J is TRBJ1-2 and V is TRBV2, with D maybe TRBD1 (6 bases). The ends were cut back, 2 bases at V and 4 bases at J, with 11 bases in the middle. The length of the CDR3 is 14 residues. Germline CDR1 is SNHLY and CDR2 is FYNNEI. The CDR3 DNA follows: TGTGCCAGCAGTGAATGGGGGCTCGGCTATGGCTACACCTTC. Translating gives CASSEWGLGYGYTF.

V usage is TRBV5-8 and J usage is TRBJ1-5; D is uncertain. CDR3 length equals 14 residues. The ends were cut back, 1 base at V and 0 bases at J, with 5 bases in the middle. Per the germline V gene, CDR1 is SGHTS and CDR2 is YDEGEE. CDR3 nucleotide sequence: TGTGCCAGCAGCTTGACGGATAGCAATCAGCCCCAGCATTTT. It translates to CASSLTDSNQPQHF.

The chain joins TRBV5-4 to TRBJ2-3; 7 bases are shared with TRBD2. The CDR3 length is 15 residues. Germline CDR1 reads SGHNT; CDR2 reads YYREEE (reference sequence). V gave up 8 bases and J gave up 4 bases; unmatched junction bases: 13. The DNA of the CDR3 is TGTGCCAGTTCCCCTCGGGACTACGGCGCAGATACGCAGTATTTT. Its protein product is CASSPRDYGADTQYF.